This TCR beta chain was retrieved from a study of molecular identifiers for immune sequencing clone quantification. Study-wide context: Replicate RNA came from about 20,000 or 100,000 naive CD8 cells and was split five ways, and four parts were sequenced.

This clonotype was picked up a small number of times. What it recognizes is unknown. The junction does not match germline at one end; this may be a read error. Listed TCR primers and previously described methods were used for bulk TCR libraries. TCRdb recomputed calls from the PCR reads with MiXCR, one row per CDR3 protein. The sample lists about 640,000 distinct CDR3 sequences; 15% to 20% were seen once. The study's findings and limits: Detectable among about a million naive cells, according to reports, was Jurkat TCR RNA spiked in from one cell. Clones exceeding 20 RNA copies carried over 97% of effector molecules but under 1% of naive-cell molecules.

The receptor comes from a human donor in good health. Some libraries in this study had Jurkat cell RNA spiked in. Sequencing was performed on naive CD8+ T cells from blood, with Jurkat cell RNA spiked in. Subset in this sample: FACS-sorted CD8+CD4-CCR7+CD45RA+ naive T cells.

CDR3 sequence: CASSQGPDYEQYF. The DNA of the CDR3 is TGCGCCAGCAGTCAAGGCCCCGACTACGAGCAGTACTTC. The chain couples TRBV4-1 to TRBJ2-7; D ambiguous. The CDR3 runs 13 residues. Germline V gene data show CDR1 as MGHRA and CDR2 as YSYEKL.